This T cell receptor (beta chain) emerged from a study of Ad26.COV2.S vaccination and SARS-CoV-2 variants. Points from the study as a whole: Whether participants received vaccine or placebo, their non-spike TCR breadth was similar.

Treatment in this sample: some 20 received Ad26.COV2.S at low or high dose, single or two shots; 5 received placebo; per-sample allocation not given. It was on day 63 after the first vaccine or placebo injection that samples were taken. Participants' vaccine, an Ad26 vector, delivered Wuhan-strain SARS-CoV-2 spike. For this clone: Its antigen is currently unknown.

Per the germline V gene, CDR1 is SGHDT and CDR2 is YYEEEE. V gave up 1 base and J gave up 12 bases, with 13 bases separating them. This CDR3 spans 13 amino acids. Profiled with immunoSEQ multiplex PCR; TCRdb holds only in-frame clones, not every one. The sample records 360,000 or so clones, roughly 84% being singletons. The chain couples TRBV5-6 to TRBJ1-4; the D gene is possibly TRBD1 (6 bases). The sample was peripheral blood, taken in a trial of Ad26.COV2.S vaccine versus placebo. The source of this sequence is a person between 18 and 60 years old who received the Ad26.COV2.S COVID-19 vaccine or a placebo. CDR3 DNA sequence: TGTGCCAGCAGCTTGATAGGGTCAGGGGAACTGTTTTTT. Translation: CASSLIGSGELFF.